The present entry profiles one T cell receptor beta chain with its context. The antigen remains unidentified. The repertoire was sequenced with immunoSEQ multiplex PCR; TCRdb's copy has only in-frame clones and lacks some. This table has tens of thousands of clones, 80% to 85% appearing once. The data were taken from a study of Tregs in tolerant kidney transplant recipients. Study-level results: Findings come from small patient numbers and require larger validation. No direct test of biological reproducibility was done here.

Unstimulated Tregs (CD4+CD25+CD127-) and CD4+CD25- non-Tregs were sorted from PBMCs. Source material: CD4+ T cells from blood. The TCR was taken from a human donor in good health.

DNA of the CDR3: TGTGCCAGCAGCCAAGTTACAGGGAGGGGCAATCAGCCCCAGCATTTT. Translated, it gives CASSQVTGRGNQPQHF. This sequence joins TRBV4-2 and TRBJ1-5; D possibly corresponds to TRBD1 (6 bases). CDR3 size: 16 residues. Germline V gene sequence: CDR1 LGHNA, CDR2 YNFKEQ. Trimming took off 1 base at V and 2 bases at J, with 12 bases between the two ends.